This T cell receptor beta chain was found in a study of blood T cell repertoires in COVID-19. This table comes from immunoSEQ multiplex PCR, and its TCRdb copy is limited to in-frame clones, with some not included. The data hold about 170,000 clones, with 85% observed a single time. V shed 5 bases and J 1 base; nucleotides not matched to a gene: 7. Germline assignment: CDR1 LNHDA and CDR2 SQIVND (reference sequence). This CDR3 is built from 15 residues. V is TRBV19 and J is TRBJ1-1; 7 bases are a match to TRBD1. The sample consisted of peripheral blood. This sequence originates from a woman aged 80 or over with COVID-19, enrolled during active disease. CDR3 sequence (DNA): TGTGCCAGTAGTCGGGACAGTTATCCGAACACTGAAGCTTTCTTT. Its protein is CASSRDSYPNTEAFF.